This TCR beta chain was sequenced for a study of cytomegalovirus exposure and HLA in healthy donors. For the study at large: According to later analysis, the same platform produced the 120 validation and under 700 first-cohort repertoires. General study findings and limits: There were fewer than 200 TCR beta chains listed as cytomegalovirus-associated.

Comments on this clone: Its target is not known.

TCRdb keeps only in-frame clones here, not all; method: immunoSEQ multiplex PCR. The sample has some 240,000 clones, 70% to 90% seen once; the top ten hold roughly 1.2%. The germline CDR1 and CDR2 sequences are LGHNT and FRNRAP. The V segment lost 2 bases and the J segment 1 base; nucleotides outside the gene matches: 5. The CDR3 is 16 amino acids. The sample comprised PBMCs. The clonotype originates from a woman in her twenties or thirties in good health and CMV-seropositive. This rearrangement joins TRBV12-5 to TRBJ2-7; 10 bases align to TRBD1. CDR3 sequence reads: CASGLSWTGGSYEQYF. CDR3 bases: TGTGCTAGTGGTTTGTCTTGGACAGGGGGTTCCTACGAGCAGTACTTC.